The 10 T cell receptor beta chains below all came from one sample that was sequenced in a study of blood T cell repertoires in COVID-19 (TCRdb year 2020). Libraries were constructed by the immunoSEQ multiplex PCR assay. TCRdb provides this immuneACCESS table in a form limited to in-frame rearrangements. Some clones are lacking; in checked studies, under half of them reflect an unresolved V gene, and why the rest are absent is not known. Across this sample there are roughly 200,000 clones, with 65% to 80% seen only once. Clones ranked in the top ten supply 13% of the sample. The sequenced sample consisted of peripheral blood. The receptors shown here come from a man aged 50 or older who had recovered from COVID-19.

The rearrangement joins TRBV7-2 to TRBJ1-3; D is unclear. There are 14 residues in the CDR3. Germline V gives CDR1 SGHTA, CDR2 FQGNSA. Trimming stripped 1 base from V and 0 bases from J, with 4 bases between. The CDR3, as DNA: TGTGCCAGCAGCTTAGACAGCTCTGGAAACACCATATATTTT. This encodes CASSLDSSGNTIYF.

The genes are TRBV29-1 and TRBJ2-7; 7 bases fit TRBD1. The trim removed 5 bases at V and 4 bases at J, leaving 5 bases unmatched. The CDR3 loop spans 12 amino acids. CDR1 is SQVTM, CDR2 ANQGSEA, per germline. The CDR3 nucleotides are TGCAGCGTTACAGGGGCTGCGTACGAGCAGTACTTC. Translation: CSVTGAAYEQYF.

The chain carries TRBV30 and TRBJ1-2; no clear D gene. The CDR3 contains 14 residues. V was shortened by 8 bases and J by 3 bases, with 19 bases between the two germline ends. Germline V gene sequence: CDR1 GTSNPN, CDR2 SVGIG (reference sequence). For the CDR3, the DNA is TGTGCCCACAACCCACGGGGATTTGACTATGGCTACACCTTC. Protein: CAHNPRGFDYGYTF.

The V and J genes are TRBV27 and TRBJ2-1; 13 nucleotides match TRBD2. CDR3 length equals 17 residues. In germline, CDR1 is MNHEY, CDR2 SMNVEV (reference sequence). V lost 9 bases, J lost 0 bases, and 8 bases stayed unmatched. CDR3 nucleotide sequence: TGTGCCAGGCCGGGACTAGCGGGACCTAGCTCCTACAATGAGCAGTTCTTC. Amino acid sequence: CARPGLAGPSSYNEQFF.

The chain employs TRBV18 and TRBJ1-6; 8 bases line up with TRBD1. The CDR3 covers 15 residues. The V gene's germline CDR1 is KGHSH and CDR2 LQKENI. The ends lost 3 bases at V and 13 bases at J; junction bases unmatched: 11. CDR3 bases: TGTGCCAGCTCACCCACGGGACAGGTCTCTTCCCCCCTCCACTTT. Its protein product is CASSPTGQVSSPLHF.

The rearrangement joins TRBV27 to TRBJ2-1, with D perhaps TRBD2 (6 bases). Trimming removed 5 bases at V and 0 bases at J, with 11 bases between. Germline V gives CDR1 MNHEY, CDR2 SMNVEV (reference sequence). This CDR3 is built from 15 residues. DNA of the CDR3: TGTGCCAGCAGTCCCGCCGGGAGCTCCTACAATGAGCAGTTCTTC. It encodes CASSPAGSSYNEQFF.

The CDR3 bases are TGTGCCAGCAGTTTAACAGGGGGCCCCTACGAGCAGTACTTC. Amino acids: CASSLTGGPYEQYF. The chain recombines TRBV27 with TRBJ2-7; 9 bases map to TRBD1. Looked up from germline, CDR1 is MNHEY and CDR2 is SMNVEV (reference sequence). After removal of 2 bases from V and 2 bases from J, the junction contained 1 base not matched to a gene. This CDR3 has 14 residues.

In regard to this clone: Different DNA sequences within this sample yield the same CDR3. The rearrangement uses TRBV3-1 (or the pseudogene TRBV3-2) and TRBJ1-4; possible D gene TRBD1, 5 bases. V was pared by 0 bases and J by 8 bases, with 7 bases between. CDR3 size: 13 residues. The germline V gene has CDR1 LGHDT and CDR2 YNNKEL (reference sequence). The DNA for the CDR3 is TGTGCCAGCAGCCAAGAGGGGGGGGAAAAACTGTTTTTT. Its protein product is CASSQEGGEKLFF.

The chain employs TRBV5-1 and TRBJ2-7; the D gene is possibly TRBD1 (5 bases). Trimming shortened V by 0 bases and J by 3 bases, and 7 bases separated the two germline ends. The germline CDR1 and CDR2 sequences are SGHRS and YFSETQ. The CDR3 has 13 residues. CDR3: CASSLDRNYEQYF. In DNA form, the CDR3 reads TGCGCCAGCAGCTTGGACAGGAACTACGAGCAGTACTTC.

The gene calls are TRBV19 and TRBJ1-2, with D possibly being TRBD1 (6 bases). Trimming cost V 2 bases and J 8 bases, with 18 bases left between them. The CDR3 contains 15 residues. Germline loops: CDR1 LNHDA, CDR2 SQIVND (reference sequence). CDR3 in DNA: TGTGCCAGTAGTATATTGGACAGCCGTGGTATAGGCTACACCTTC. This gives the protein CASSILDSRGIGYTF.